Presented here are 2 T cell receptor beta chains from one specimen sequenced in a study of blood T cell repertoires in COVID-19. Libraries were prepared by immunoSEQ multiplex PCR; TCRdb keeps only in-frame clonotypes and omits some of them. In the table there are a few hundred thousand clones, about nine tenths of which are singletons. Sequences were obtained from PBMCs or T cells enriched from blood (not recorded which). All receptors come from a woman in her thirties who had recovered from COVID-19.

This sequence joins TRBV7-3 and TRBJ1-2; 9 nucleotides align to TRBD1. CDR1 SGHTA and CDR2 FQGTGA come from the germline V gene. V shed 5 bases, J shed 0 bases, and the junction held 10 bases outside the gene matches. The CDR3 is made up of 17 amino acids. The CDR3 spells CASSPTGGGEANYGYTF. The CDR3 DNA reads TGTGCCAGCAGCCCAACAGGGGGCGGAGAAGCTAACTATGGCTACACCTTC.

The chain links TRBV10-3 to TRBJ1-5; D gene uncertain. The V end was cut by 8 bases, the J end by 3 bases, with 17 bases between. CDR1 and CDR2 (germline): ENHRY, SYGVKD. This CDR3 spans 15 amino acids. The CDR3: CAIGKAGDANQPQHF. CDR3 DNA: TGTGCCATCGGGAAAGCGGGAGATGCCAATCAGCCCCAGCATTTT.